Shown below are 28 T cell receptor beta chains from a single sample sequenced in a study of blood T cell repertoires in COVID-19. Sequencing was performed with immunoSEQ multiplex PCR; in TCRdb, only in-frame clones are kept and a portion is missing. The table has some 200,000 clones, 70% to 90% seen once; the top ten hold 20% to 25%. Sample: peripheral blood. Receptors originate from a man between 60 and 75 years old with active or convalescent COVID-19.

Here the CDR3 DNA reads TGTGCCAGCAGCCCCGGGAAGGCCTATGGCTACACCTTC. Encoded protein: CASSPGKAYGYTF. The chain employs TRBV28 and TRBJ1-2; no clear D. The CDR3 is 13 residues long. Per germline, CDR1 MDHEN and CDR2 SYDVKM. V dropped 6 bases and J dropped 4 bases, with 12 bases sitting between them.

In this sample, this clone turned up many times. The chain links TRBV2 to TRBJ1-2, with unresolved D. V dropped 7 bases and J dropped 7 bases, with 16 bases sitting between them. The CDR3 is made up of 13 amino acids. The germline CDR1 and CDR2 sequences are SNHLY and FYNNEI. The CDR3 protein is CASTLGLGGGYTF. The CDR3 DNA follows: TGTGCCAGCACCCTAGGGCTCGGAGGTGGCTACACCTTC.

CDR3 sequence (DNA): TGTGCCAGCAGCTTGGACAGGGGTATTGAGCAGTTCTTC. Residues: CASSLDRGIEQFF. This chain joins TRBV13 and TRBJ2-1; 9 bases are a match to TRBD1. This CDR3 is built from 13 residues. The trim removed 3 bases at V and 9 bases at J, leaving 3 bases unmatched. Germline V lookup: CDR1 PRHDT, CDR2 FYEKMQ (reference sequence).

V is TRBV24-1 and J is TRBJ2-3; TRBD1 aligns across 7 bases. The germline V gene has CDR1 KGHDR and CDR2 SFDVKD. The CDR3 spans 15 residues. Trimming took 4 bases from V and 4 from J; bases not matched to a gene: 7. Written as DNA, the CDR3 is TGTGCCACCAGTGACCACCGACAGGGCGCAGATACGCAGTATTTT. The encoded protein is CATSDHRQGADTQYF.

The V call is TRBV5-6, the J call TRBJ1-1, with TRBD1 matching over 11 bases. Germline loops: CDR1 SGHDT, CDR2 YYEEEE. The CDR3 loop spans 16 amino acids. J was trimmed by 7 bases and V by 2 bases; bases with no gene match: 10. CDR3 amino acids: CASSFVPGQGGFEAFF. The DNA for the CDR3 is TGTGCCAGCAGCTTTGTCCCGGGACAGGGGGGGTTTGAAGCTTTCTTT.

The J gene is TRBJ2-7, the V gene TRBV7-2; possible D gene TRBD1, 5 bases. In germline, CDR1 is SGHTA, CDR2 FQGNSA. Trimming took 2 bases from V and 7 from J, leaving 9 bases between them. This CDR3 has 12 amino acids. In DNA, the CDR3 is TGTGCCAGCAGCTTATGGGGCGCGGAGCAGTACTTC. Translating it yields CASSLWGAEQYF.

This clone is a singleton in its sample. The V and J genes are TRBV5-1 and TRBJ1-2, with TRBD1 matching 7 bases. Germline loops: CDR1 SGHRS, CDR2 YFSETQ. The CDR3 sequence is 12 residues long. V lost 5 bases, J lost 6 bases, and 4 bases stayed unmatched. CDR3 nucleotide sequence: TGCGCCAGCAGTAGACAGGGAGATGGCTACACCTTC. This sequence encodes CASSRQGDGYTF.

The V gene is TRBV6-5, the J gene TRBJ2-1; possible D gene TRBD1, 6 bases. The ends were cut back, 7 bases at V and 15 bases at J, with 19 bases in the middle. This CDR3 spans 12 amino acids. Germline lookup yields CDR1 MNHEY and CDR2 SVGAGI. The CDR3 DNA reads as TGTGCCAGCACCCAGGGAGCAGGGGTGGTGTTCTTC. Translation gives CASTQGAGVVFF.

V gene TRBV6-5 combines with J gene TRBJ2-2, with D possibly matching TRBD2 (7 bases). The CDR3 consists of 15 residues. Germline V gene sequence: CDR1 MNHEY, CDR2 SVGAGI. The V gene lost 6 bases and the J gene lost 5 bases, with 16 bases spanning the gap. The CDR3 nucleotides are TGTGCCAGCAGGAGAGGGGGGGGCAGGACCGGGGAGCTGTTTTTT. It is translated as CASRRGGGRTGELFF.

This clone was counted once. The V and J genes are TRBV27 and TRBJ1-6; TRBD1 might be the D (5 bases). The CDR3 consists of 12 residues. Germline V lookup: CDR1 MNHEY, CDR2 SMNVEV (reference sequence). Trimming shortened V by 9 bases and J by 8 bases, and 11 bases separated the two germline ends. CDR3: CASTQGYSPLHF. The CDR3 DNA sequence: TGTGCCAGTACTCAGGGTTATTCACCCCTCCACTTT.

The chain uses TRBV20-1 and TRBJ1-4; tentative D call: TRBD1 (6 bases). The CDR3 is made up of 15 amino acids. Trimming stripped 3 bases from V and 8 bases from J, with 19 bases between. CDR1 is DFQATT, CDR2 SNEGSKA, per germline (reference sequence). In DNA, the CDR3 is TGCAGTGCTAGTGCGACCGGGGGGGCAAGGGAAAAACTGTTTTTT. Amino acid sequence: CSASATGGAREKLFF.

The gene calls are TRBV29-1 and TRBJ1-5; D perhaps matches TRBD1 (5 bases). V dropped 4 bases and J dropped 5 bases, with 12 bases sitting between them. In germline, CDR1 is SQVTM, CDR2 ANQGSEA. This CDR3 comprises 13 residues. CDR3 sequence reads: CSVAVGGDQPQHF. The CDR3 DNA reads TGCAGCGTTGCAGTTGGGGGGGATCAGCCCCAGCATTTT.

This clone was detected only once. The chain employs TRBV6-5 and TRBJ1-4; D perhaps matches TRBD1 (5 bases). This CDR3 is 15 amino acids long. Germline lookup yields CDR1 MNHEY and CDR2 SVGAGI. Trimming removed 5 bases at V and 5 bases at J, with 15 bases between. The CDR3 is CASSRRQLLNEKLFF. CDR3 bases: TGTGCCAGCAGTCGTCGACAGCTCCTAAATGAAAAACTGTTTTTT.

The rearrangement uses TRBV5-4 and TRBJ1-2; possibly TRBD1 for D (5 bases). V was pared by 4 bases and J by 1 base, with 8 bases between. The CDR3 totals 13 residues. In germline, CDR1 is SGHNT, CDR2 YYREEE (reference sequence). CDR3 in DNA: TGTGCCAGCAGCACGACAGATAACTATGGCTACACCTTC. Residues: CASSTTDNYGYTF. Drawing the rest from reference TRBV5-4 and TRBJ1-2, the complete variable domain is ETGVTQSPTHLIKTRGQQVTLRCSSQSGHNTVSWYQQALGQGPQFIFQYYREEENGRGNFPPRFSGLQFPNYSSELNVNALELDDSALYLCASSTTDNYGYTFGSGTRLTVV.

This clone turned up a few times. V usage is TRBV11-1 and J usage is TRBJ1-1, with a weak D call TRBD1 (6 bases). V was trimmed by 4 bases and J by 5 bases, leaving 14 bases between them. CDR1 is SGHAT and CDR2 is FQDESV in the germline V gene (reference sequence). The CDR3 runs to 14 residues. CDR3 coding DNA: TGTGCCAGCAGCTGGGGCAGAGGGGGAACTGAAGCTTTCTTT. Its translation: CASSWGRGGTEAFF.

V usage is TRBV15 and J usage is TRBJ2-1; 9 nucleotides agree with TRBD2. The trim removed 0 bases at V and 12 bases at J, leaving 6 bases unmatched. The germline gives CDR1 LNHNV, CDR2 YYDKDF (reference sequence). The CDR3 consists of 14 residues. CDR3 amino acids: CATSRDGSGGRQFF. For the CDR3, the DNA is TGTGCCACCAGCAGAGATGGTAGCGGGGGTAGGCAGTTCTTC. The complete variable domain, with remaining parts taken from reference TRBV15 and TRBJ2-1, reads DAMVIQNPRYQVTQFGKPVTLSCSQTLNHNVMYWYQQKSSQAPKLLFHYYDKDFNNEADTPDNFQSRRPNTSFCFLDIRSPGLGDTAMYLCATSRDGSGGRQFFGPGTRLTVL.

The chain uses TRBV3-1 (or the pseudogene TRBV3-2) and TRBJ1-6; TRBD1 might be the D (6 bases). The CDR3 totals 15 residues. The V gene's germline CDR1 is LGHDT and CDR2 YNNKEL (reference sequence). V lost 3 bases to trimming and J lost 7 bases, with 13 bases between them. The chain's CDR3 is CASSQWSQGNSPLHF. CDR3 bases: TGTGCCAGCAGCCAGTGGAGCCAGGGGAATTCACCCCTCCACTTT.

This chain links TRBV5-1 with TRBJ1-3, with D hard to call. Germline CDR1 reads SGHRS; CDR2 reads YFSETQ. The CDR3 extends over 17 amino acids. V lost 0 bases, J lost 0 bases, and 13 bases lay in between. The CDR3 DNA reads TGCGCCAGCAGCTTGGGTCGCGGAGGATCCTCTGGAAACACCATATATTTT. Translated, it gives CASSLGRGGSSGNTIYF.

The genes are TRBV19 and TRBJ1-5; a possible D gene is TRBD1 (6 bases). V shed 3 bases and J shed 7 bases, with 19 bases lying between them. The CDR3 sequence is 16 residues long. CDR1 LNHDA and CDR2 SQIVND come from the germline V gene (reference sequence). The CDR3 coding sequence is TGTGCCAGTAGTATTTATATCGGACAGCGAAGCCAGCCCCAGCATTTT. Protein product: CASSIYIGQRSQPQHF.

Only one count was recorded for this clone. The rearrangement links TRBV5-1 to TRBJ2-3; TRBD2 matches 13 bases. Germline CDR1 is SGHRS and CDR2 is YFSETQ. The length of the CDR3 is 16 residues. Losses at the gene ends were 5 bases for V and 7 bases for J; bases not matched to a gene: 10. CDR3 protein: CASSTRLAGGGNTQYF. The CDR3 DNA reads TGCGCCAGCAGTACCAGACTAGCGGGGGGAGGGAATACGCAGTATTTT.

As concerns this clone: The junction does not match germline at one end; this may be a read error. The chain has TRBV2 and TRBJ2-3; 9 nucleotides agree with TRBD2. This CDR3 region has 12 residues. The germline gives CDR1 SNHLY, CDR2 FYNNEI. CDR3 loop: CASSTTGTSQEF. The CDR3 DNA reads TGTGCCAGCAGTACGACCGGGACTAGCCAAGAATTT.

This chain connects TRBV6-2 or TRBV6-3 to TRBJ2-7; 7 nucleotides align to TRBD1. The CDR3 contains 13 residues. Germline V gene data show CDR1 as MNHEY and CDR2 as SVGEGT. After removal of 4 bases from V and 0 bases from J, the junction contained 0 bases not matched to a gene. The CDR3 bases are TGTGCCAGCAGTTGGGACAGCTCCTACGAGCAGTACTTC. Amino acid sequence: CASSWDSSYEQYF.

The V call is TRBV3-1 (or the pseudogene TRBV3-2), the J call TRBJ1-2; 7 bases align to TRBD1. The trim removed 1 base at V and 4 bases at J, leaving 6 bases unmatched. CDR1 and CDR2 from the germline V gene are LGHDT and YNNKEL (reference sequence). The CDR3 runs 15 residues. This CDR3 reads CASSQGQGPSYGYTF. CDR3 nucleotide sequence: TGTGCCAGCAGCCAAGGACAGGGACCTAGCTATGGCTACACCTTC.

The V call is TRBV10-3, the J call TRBJ1-6; TRBD1 matches at 10 bases. This CDR3 comprises 15 residues. Germline V gene lookup returns CDR1 ENHRY and CDR2 SYGVKD. Germline trimming cut 5 bases from V and 7 bases from J; bases unmatched to any gene: 5. CDR3 sequence reads: CAISRTGGGNSPLHF. Written as DNA, the CDR3 is TGTGCCATCAGTCGGACAGGGGGAGGAAATTCACCCCTCCACTTT.

In DNA form, the CDR3 reads TGTGCCAGCAGCAACAGGGGCACAGATACGCAGTATTTT. Encoded protein: CASSNRGTDTQYF. The rearrangement links TRBV3-1 (or the pseudogene TRBV3-2) to TRBJ2-3; possibly TRBD1 for D (6 bases). This CDR3 comprises 13 residues. Trimming left V 5 bases short and J 1 base short, with 7 bases between. Germline-derived CDR1 and CDR2 are LGHDT and YNNKEL (reference sequence).

The sample holds one count of this clone. CDR3 DNA: TGTGCCAGCAGCCCTGTCCCGGGACAGGGGGCGGAGTACAATGAGCAGTTCTTC. It translates to CASSPVPGQGAEYNEQFF. The V call is TRBV5-6, the J call TRBJ2-1; 12 bases are a match to TRBD1. The CDR3 has 18 residues. V trimming: 4 bases; J trimming: 4 bases; junction bases outside the gene matches: 12. The germline V gene has CDR1 SGHDT and CDR2 YYEEEE.

This chain joins TRBV27 and TRBJ2-4; D is possibly TRBD1 (6 bases). V was shortened by 5 bases and J by 5 bases, with 16 bases between the two germline ends. Per the germline V gene, CDR1 is MNHEY and CDR2 is SMNVEV (reference sequence). The CDR3 is 15 amino acids. In nucleotides, the CDR3 is TGTGCCAGCAGTCCCCCCGGGACAACGCAAAACATTCAGTACTTC. This translates into CASSPPGTTQNIQYF.

The chain carries TRBV3-1 (or the pseudogene TRBV3-2) and TRBJ1-2, with a tentative D call TRBD1 (6 bases). There are 14 residues in the CDR3. Trimming removed 4 bases from V and 8 bases from J, with 17 bases in between. Germline-derived CDR1 and CDR2 are LGHDT and YNNKEL (reference sequence). CDR3 DNA: TGTGCCAGCAGCCCCGGGACAACAGGTGCGGGCTACACCTTC. Translating it yields CASSPGTTGAGYTF.